The clone carrying this T cell receptor (beta chain) came up a few times. The V gene end was trimmed by 6 bases and the J gene end by 4 bases; junction bases not matched to a gene: 4. The CDR3 has 13 amino acids. From germline, CDR1 is SGHDN and CDR2 FVKESK. iRepertoire HTBI primers and Arm-PCR of CDR3 regions built TCR beta libraries. TCRdb reanalysed the multiplex PCR reads using MiXCR and keeps one entry per CDR3 protein. In the table there are about 370,000 distinct CDR3 sequences, less than 20% of which are singletons. The data were obtained in a study of regulatory T cells in long-lasting Graves disease. Documented time point: newly diagnosed GD, antithyroid drugs for less than 3 months. From PBMCs, RNA was extracted and then used to make the TCR library.

The J gene is TRBJ1-1, the V gene TRBV14; 8 bases map to TRBD1. This sample comprised peripheral blood mononuclear cells (PBMCs), obtained at new diagnosis, from a patient treated with antithyroid drugs. The TCR comes from a female donor with Graves disease. CDR3 residues: CASRLTGATEAFF. The DNA for the CDR3 is TGTGCCAGCAGGCTGACAGGGGCCACTGAAGCTTTCTTT.